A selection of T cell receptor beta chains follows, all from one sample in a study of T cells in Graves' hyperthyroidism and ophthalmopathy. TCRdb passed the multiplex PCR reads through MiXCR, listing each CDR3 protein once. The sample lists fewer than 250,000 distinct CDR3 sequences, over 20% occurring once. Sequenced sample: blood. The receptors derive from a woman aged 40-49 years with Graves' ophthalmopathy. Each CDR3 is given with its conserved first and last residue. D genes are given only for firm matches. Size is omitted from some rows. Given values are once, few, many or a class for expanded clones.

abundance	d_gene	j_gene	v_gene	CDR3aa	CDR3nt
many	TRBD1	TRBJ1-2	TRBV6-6	CASSNTGETNYGYTF	TGTGCCAGCAGTAATACAGGGGAGACGAACTATGGCTACACCTTC
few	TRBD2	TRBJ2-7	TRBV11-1	CASSFSGRGGASYEQYF	TGTGCCAGCAGCTTTAGCGGGAGAGGGGGCGCGTCCTACGAGCAGTACTTC
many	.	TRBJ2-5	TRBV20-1	CSARVGSLIETQYF	TGCAGTGCTAGAGTCGGGAGTTTGATAGAGACCCAGTACTTC
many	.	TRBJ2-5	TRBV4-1	CASSSQELETQYF	TGCGCCAGCAGCTCACAGGAATTGGAGACCCAGTACTTC
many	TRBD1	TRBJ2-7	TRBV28	CASRPNRGQSYEQYF	TGTGCCAGCAGACCTAACAGGGGACAATCCTACGAGCAGTACTTC
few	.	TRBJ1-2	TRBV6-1	CASSGIPELYGYIF	TGTGCCAGCAGTGGAATTCCAGAACTCTATGGCTACATCTTC
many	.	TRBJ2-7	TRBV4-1	CASSQDQQYFYEQYF	TGCGCCAGCAGCCAAGATCAACAGTATTTCTACGAGCAGTACTTC
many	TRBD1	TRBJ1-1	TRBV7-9	CASRLGDRGRTEAFF	TGTGCCAGCCGCCTAGGGGACAGGGGGCGGACTGAAGCTTTCTTT
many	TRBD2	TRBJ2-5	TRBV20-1	CSARGLLAGGEETQYF	TGCAGTGCTAGGGGACTCCTAGCGGGCGGGGAAGAGACCCAGTACTTC
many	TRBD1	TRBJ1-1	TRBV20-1	CSARDGTGGIYTEAFF	TGCAGTGCTAGAGACGGGACAGGGGGGATTTACACTGAAGCTTTCTTT
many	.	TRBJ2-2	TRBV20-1	CSAREGVAGELFF	TGCAGTGCTAGAGAAGGGGTCGCCGGGGAGCTGTTTTTT
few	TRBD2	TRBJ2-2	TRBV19	CASQSREGRNTGELFF	TGTGCCAGCCAATCCCGGGAGGGGAGGAACACCGGGGAGCTGTTTTTT
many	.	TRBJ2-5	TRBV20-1	CSAKTVGETQYF	TGCAGTGCGAAGACAGTGGGAGAGACCCAGTACTTC
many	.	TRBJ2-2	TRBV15	CATSSGPGELFF	TGTGCCACCAGCAGCGGGCCCGGGGAGCTGTTTTTT
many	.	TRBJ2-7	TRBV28	CASSPSGYEQYF	TGTGCCAGCAGCCCAAGCGGCTACGAGCAGTACTTC
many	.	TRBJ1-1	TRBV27	CASRTGTASMNTEAFF	TGTGCCAGCAGAACCGGGACCGCGAGTATGAACACTGAAGCTTTCTTT
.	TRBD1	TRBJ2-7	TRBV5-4	CASSLQGANYEQYF	TGTGCCAGCAGCTTGCAGGGGGCGAACTACGAGCAGTACTTC
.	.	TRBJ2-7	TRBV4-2	CASSQDLPGSTIHEQYF	TGTGCCAGCAGCCAAGACTTGCCCGGGAGCACAATCCACGAGCAGTACTTC
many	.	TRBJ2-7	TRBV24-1	CATSARHKTGSYEQYF	TGTGCCACCAGTGCTCGTCATAAAACAGGAAGCTACGAGCAGTACTTC
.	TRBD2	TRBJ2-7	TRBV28	CASSWGLAGGPYEQYF	TGTGCCAGCAGTTGGGGACTAGCGGGAGGGCCCTACGAGCAGTACTTC
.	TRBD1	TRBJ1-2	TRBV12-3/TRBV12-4	CASSPGQTNYGYTF	TGTGCCAGCAGCCCGGGACAGACGAACTATGGCTACACCTTC
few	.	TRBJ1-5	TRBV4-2	CASSQYQQINQPQHF	TGTGCCAGCAGCCAATATCAACAAATCAATCAGCCCCAGCATTTT
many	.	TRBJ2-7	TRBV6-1	CAISDRREAYEQYF	TGTGCCATCTCAGACAGGAGGGAAGCCTACGAGCAGTACTTC
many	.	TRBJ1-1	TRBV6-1	CASSRVGLNTEAFF	TGTGCCAGCAGCCGAGTGGGGCTGAACACTGAAGCTTTCTTT
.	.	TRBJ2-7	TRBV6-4	CASSGRGNEQYF	TGTGCCAGCAGTGGCAGGGGAAACGAGCAGTACTTC
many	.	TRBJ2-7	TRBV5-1	CASSLDPLSYEQYF	TGCGCCAGCAGCTTGGATCCACTCTCCTACGAGCAGTACTTC
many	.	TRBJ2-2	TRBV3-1	CASSQIGGMRGGELFF	TGTGCCAGCAGCCAGATCGGCGGGATGAGGGGCGGGGAGCTGTTTTTT
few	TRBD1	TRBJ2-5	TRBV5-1	CASSDYRGAEQETQYF	TGCGCCAGCAGCGACTACAGGGGCGCAGAACAAGAGACCCAGTACTTC
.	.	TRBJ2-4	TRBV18	CASSHGIQAKNIQYF	TGTGCCAGCTCACATGGGATTCAGGCCAAAAACATTCAGTACTTC
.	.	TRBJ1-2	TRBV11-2	CASSLLTTYGYTF	TGTGCCAGCAGCTTACTGACAACTTATGGCTACACCTTC
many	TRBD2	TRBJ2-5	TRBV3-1	CASSQDLSGRSLWETQYF	TGTGCCAGCAGCCAAGATCTTAGCGGGAGATCTCTTTGGGAGACCCAGTACTTC
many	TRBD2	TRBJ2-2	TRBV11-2	CASSLGGLAATGELFF	TGTGCCAGCAGCTTAGGTGGACTAGCGGCGACCGGGGAGCTGTTTTTT
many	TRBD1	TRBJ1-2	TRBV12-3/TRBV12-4	CASSGTGVYSGYTF	TGTGCCAGCAGCGGGACAGGGGTCTATAGTGGCTACACCTTC
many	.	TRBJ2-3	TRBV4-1	CASSTPSGPVRDTQYF	TGCGCCAGCAGCACTCCGTCCGGACCCGTCCGTGATACGCAGTATTTT
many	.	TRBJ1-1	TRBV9	CASTLMRDDTEAFF	TGTGCCAGCACCCTCATGAGGGATGACACTGAAGCTTTCTTT
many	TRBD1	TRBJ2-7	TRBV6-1	CATTISGQVSYEQYF	TGTGCCACCACGATCTCGGGACAGGTTTCCTACGAGCAGTACTTC
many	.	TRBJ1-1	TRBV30	CAWSVGGVRTEAFF	TGTGCCTGGAGTGTCGGGGGAGTGAGAACTGAAGCTTTCTTT
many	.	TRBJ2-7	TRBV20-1	CSARELGRGLWGEQYF	TGCAGTGCTAGAGAGCTCGGGAGGGGGCTATGGGGCGAGCAGTACTTC
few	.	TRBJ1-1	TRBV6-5	CASSNGDVTEAFF	TGTGCCAGCAGTAACGGGGACGTCACTGAAGCTTTCTTT
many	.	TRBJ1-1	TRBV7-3	CASSLTGAPNTEAFF	TGTGCCAGCAGCTTAACGGGCGCCCCGAACACTGAAGCTTTCTTT
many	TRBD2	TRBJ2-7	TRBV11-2	CASSFSGGAYEQYF	TGTGCCAGCAGCTTCTCGGGGGGGGCCTACGAGCAGTACTTC
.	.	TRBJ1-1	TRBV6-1	CASSEREGYEAFF	TGTGCCAGCAGCGAAAGAGAAGGCTATGAAGCTTTCTTT
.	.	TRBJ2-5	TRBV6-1	CASRDRPGPRETQYF	TGTGCCAGCAGGGACCGACCTGGACCAAGGGAGACCCAGTACTTC
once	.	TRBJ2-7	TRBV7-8	CASSGVGRSPYEQYF	TGTGCCAGCAGCGGGGTGGGACGCTCGCCCTACGAGCAGTACTTC
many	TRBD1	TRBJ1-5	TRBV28	CASSYAPDGQGYQPQHF	TGTGCCAGCAGCTACGCCCCAGATGGACAGGGGTATCAGCCCCAGCATTTT
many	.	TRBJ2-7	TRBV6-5	CASSYSRGNYEQYF	TGTGCCAGCAGTTACTCCAGGGGAAACTACGAGCAGTACTTC
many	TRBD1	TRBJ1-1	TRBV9	CASSFDRGTEAFF	TGTGCCAGCAGCTTCGACAGGGGCACTGAAGCTTTCTTT